The 14 T cell receptor beta chains below come from one sample, sequenced in a study of post-analysis software for immune sequencing data. General study points: About five TRBV segments, including TRBV5-6, TRBV5-1 and TRBV20-1, were more frequent in patients than controls.

TCR beta cDNA libraries included unique molecular identifiers. TCRdb passed the PCR reads through MiXCR, listing each CDR3 protein once. Here the sample spans roughly 540,000 distinct CDR3 sequences, 34% being singletons. The antigens these receptors bind are not known. The sequenced sample was blood. These receptors were obtained from a girl aged 2 to 17 with multiple sclerosis.

CDR3 sequence reads: CAGSSSGGAYNEQFF. The CDR3 coding sequence is TGTGCCGGATCCTCGAGCGGGGGGGCCTACAATGAGCAGTTCTTC. The chain couples TRBV10-3 to TRBJ2-1; 10 bases agree with TRBD2. The V segment lost 11 bases and the J segment 2 bases; nucleotides outside the gene matches: 9. Per germline, CDR1 ENHRY and CDR2 SYGVKD. The CDR3 runs to 15 residues.

This clonotype has just a few counts. A much larger clonotype is one base distant, so this may be a read error. CDR3 sequence: CSASDNSYEQYF. The CDR3 nucleotides are TGCAGTGCTAGCGACAACTCCTACGAGCAGTACTTC. The chain joins TRBV20-1 to TRBJ2-7, with D hard to call. Germline values: CDR1 DFQATT, CDR2 SNEGSKA (reference sequence). The CDR3 extends over 12 amino acids. The V and J ends lost 3 bases and 0 bases respectively, with 6 bases between them.

The V call is TRBV5-4, the J call TRBJ2-1; the match to TRBD2 covers 8 bases. CDR3 length: 15 residues. Germline CDR1 is SGHNT and CDR2 is YYREEE (reference sequence). Trimming removed 4 bases from V and 2 bases from J; junction bases left unmatched: 5. This CDR3 reads CASSAGLDPYNEQFF. The DNA for the CDR3 is TGTGCCAGCAGCGCGGGACTAGACCCCTACAATGAGCAGTTCTTC.

The chain recombines TRBV6-1 with TRBJ1-6, with D perhaps matching TRBD1 (6 bases). The V gene's germline CDR1 is MNHNS and CDR2 SASEGT. The CDR3 is 17 amino acids. Trimming pared 6 bases from V and 0 bases from J, leaving 15 bases between. The CDR3 loop reads CASRRTVSFSYNSPLHF. CDR3 DNA sequence: TGTGCCAGCAGAAGGACAGTTTCATTCTCCTATAATTCACCCCTCCACTTT.

This rearrangement joins TRBV5-5 to TRBJ2-7; D is ambiguous. CDR1 SGHKS and CDR2 YYEKEE come from the germline V gene (reference sequence). This CDR3 has 15 amino acids. With 4 bases removed from V and 0 bases from J, the gap between germline ends came to 14 bases. CDR3 protein: CASSIGPVSSYEQYF. CDR3 nucleotide sequence: TGTGCCAGCAGCATAGGACCGGTCAGCTCCTACGAGCAGTACTTC.

This chain uses TRBV5-5 with TRBJ1-1, with no clear D. The CDR3 has 12 amino acids. CDR1 and CDR2 from the germline V gene are SGHKS and YYEKEE (reference sequence). V dropped 6 bases and J dropped 6 bases, with 12 bases sitting between them. The CDR3 is CASTAGRPEAFF. The DNA of the CDR3 is TGTGCCAGCACCGCCGGGAGACCTGAAGCTTTCTTT.

This clonotype was detected only a few times. This chain connects TRBV5-5 to TRBJ1-2, with TRBD1 identical over 7 bases. The CDR3 is 14 amino acids. The germline V gene has CDR1 SGHKS and CDR2 YYEKEE (reference sequence). The V and J ends lost 0 bases and 5 bases, in that order; junction bases with no gene match: 4. CDR3 sequence reads: CASSLVGQRYGYTF. In DNA, the CDR3 is TGTGCCAGCAGCTTGGTGGGACAGAGATATGGCTACACCTTC. The full variable domain, completed using reference TRBV5-5 and TRBJ1-2, is DAGVTQSPTHLIKTRGQQVTLRCSPISGHKSVSWYQQVLGQGPQFIFQYYEKEERGRGNFPDRFSARQFPNYSSELNVNALLLGDSALYLCASSLVGQRYGYTFGSGTRLTVV.

V usage is TRBV5-1 and J usage is TRBJ2-3, with 15 bases that match TRBD2. This CDR3 region has 19 residues. Germline loops: CDR1 SGHRS, CDR2 YFSETQ. The ends lost 3 bases at V and 3 bases at J; junction bases unmatched: 11. The CDR3 reads CASSSGLAGGHVSTDTQYF. The CDR3 DNA reads TGCGCCAGCAGCTCGGGACTAGCGGGGGGCCACGTCTCTACAGATACGCAGTATTTT.

This clonotype was counted only a few times. The CDR3, as DNA: TGCAGCGGAATGTCCCAGGGACACCCCAGCAATGAGCAGTTCTTC. It encodes CSGMSQGHPSNEQFF. The V and J genes are TRBV29-1 and TRBJ2-1, with D perhaps matching TRBD1 (6 bases). The germline CDR1 and CDR2 sequences are SQVTM and ANQGSEA. Trimming removed 7 bases from V and 6 bases from J, with 22 bases in between. CDR3 length equals 15 residues.

The chain combines TRBV7-9 with TRBJ2-2; no clear D. CDR1 is SEHNR and CDR2 is FQNEAQ in the germline V gene (reference sequence). The CDR3 totals 13 residues. The V gene lost 5 bases and the J gene lost 8 bases, with 12 bases spanning the gap. The CDR3 DNA is TGTGCCAGCAGCCCCCCATGGTCTGGGGAGCTGTTTTTT. Translating it yields CASSPPWSGELFF.

A few counts support this clonotype. The rearrangement joins TRBV2 to TRBJ2-2, with D perhaps matching TRBD2 (5 bases). In germline, CDR1 is SNHLY, CDR2 FYNNEI. The CDR3 is 14 amino acids. Trimming removed 6 bases from V and 6 bases from J, with 14 bases in between. The CDR3 DNA sequence: TGTGCCAGCAGGGCTAGCCCGGTCCCCGGGGAGCTGTTTTTT. Translation: CASRASPVPGELFF.

V gene TRBV5-1 combines with J gene TRBJ1-2, with a tentative D call TRBD1 (5 bases). CDR3 length equals 13 residues. Germline V gene sequence: CDR1 SGHRS, CDR2 YFSETQ. Trimming left V 5 bases short and J 6 bases short, with 14 bases between. The CDR3 region has the DNA TGCGCCAGCAGTCTAGAGGGGCGACATGGCTACACCTTC. It encodes CASSLEGRHGYTF.

This clonotype has only a few counts. V is TRBV5-4 and J is TRBJ2-5; D perhaps matches TRBD2 (6 bases). CDR3 length equals 13 residues. With 5 bases removed from V and 4 bases from J, the gap between germline ends came to 12 bases. Germline CDR1 SGHNT, CDR2 YYREEE (reference sequence). DNA of the CDR3: TGTGCCAGCAGGGGGCGAGCGGGAGAGACCCAGTACTTC. This codes for CASRGRAGETQYF.

This clonotype turned up a few times. J is TRBJ2-5 and V is TRBV20-1; 8 bases agree with TRBD1. This CDR3 region has 13 residues. CDR1 and CDR2 from the germline V gene are DFQATT and SNEGSKA (reference sequence). V gave up 4 bases and J gave up 5 bases; unmatched junction bases: 6. Here the CDR3 DNA reads TGCAGTGCTACGACAGGGGATGGTGAGACCCAGTACTTC. The encoded protein is CSATTGDGETQYF.